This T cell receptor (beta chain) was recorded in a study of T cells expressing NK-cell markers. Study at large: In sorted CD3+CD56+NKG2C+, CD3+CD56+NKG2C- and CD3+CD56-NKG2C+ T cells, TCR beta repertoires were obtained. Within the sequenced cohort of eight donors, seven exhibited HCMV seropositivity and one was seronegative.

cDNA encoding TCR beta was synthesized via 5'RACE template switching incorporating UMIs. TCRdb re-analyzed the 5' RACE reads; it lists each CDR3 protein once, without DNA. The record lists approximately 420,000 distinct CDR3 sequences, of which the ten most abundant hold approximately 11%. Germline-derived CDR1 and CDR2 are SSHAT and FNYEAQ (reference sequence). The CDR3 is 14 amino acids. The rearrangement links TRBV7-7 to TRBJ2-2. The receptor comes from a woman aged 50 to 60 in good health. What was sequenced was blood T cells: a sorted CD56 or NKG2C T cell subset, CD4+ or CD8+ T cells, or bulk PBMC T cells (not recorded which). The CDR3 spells CASSLDGEGGELFF.